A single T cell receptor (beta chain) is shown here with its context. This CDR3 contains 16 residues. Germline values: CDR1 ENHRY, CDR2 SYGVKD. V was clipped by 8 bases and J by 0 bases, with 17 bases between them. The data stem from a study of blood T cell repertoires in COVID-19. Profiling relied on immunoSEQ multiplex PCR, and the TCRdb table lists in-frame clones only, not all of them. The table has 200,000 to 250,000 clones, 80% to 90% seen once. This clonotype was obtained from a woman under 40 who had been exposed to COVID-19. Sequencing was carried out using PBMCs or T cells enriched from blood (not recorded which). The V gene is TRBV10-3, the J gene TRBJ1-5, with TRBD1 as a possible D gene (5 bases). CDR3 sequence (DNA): TGTGCCATCGCGGAGGGGACTCGACATAGCAATCAGCCCCAGCATTTT. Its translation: CAIAEGTRHSNQPQHF.